This T cell receptor beta chain derives from a study of T cells in Graves' hyperthyroidism and ophthalmopathy. RNA transcripts gave rise to amplified TCR beta CDR3 regions. The TCR CDR3 first-round RT-PCR relied on the HTBI primer set. TCRdb re-called the multiplex PCR reads with MiXCR, one entry per CDR3 protein. The sample shows some 400,000 distinct CDR3 sequences, approximately 14% of them seen only once. Diagnosis of hyperthyroidism was new in patients aged 18 to 65, and its duration was under 2 months. Using more than 7.5 ml of fresh peripheral blood, PBMCs were prepared. This clonotype appeared many times. The V gene lost 1 base and the J gene lost 0 bases, with 8 bases spanning the gap. Germline V gene lookup returns CDR1 KGHSH and CDR2 LQKENI. The CDR3 totals 15 residues.

The sequence was collected from an older woman with Graves' hyperthyroidism. The chain couples TRBV18 to TRBJ2-3; D is perhaps TRBD2 (6 bases). Sequencing used blood. The CDR3 protein is CASSPRGTSTDTQYF. DNA for the CDR3: TGTGCCAGCTCACCACGAGGGACTAGCACAGATACGCAGTATTTT.